Below are 26 T cell receptor beta chains sequenced from a single sample in a study of blood T cells in healthy people across ages. Using a J-beta primer mix together with a sample-barcoded 5' primer, a second PCR was run for roughly 6 to 12 cycles. TCRdb reprocessed the 5' RACE reads via MiXCR and lists one record per CDR3 protein. The table includes approximately 780,000 distinct CDR3 sequences, about a quarter detected once. These data were likewise used in another study, on T cells of mothers and their children.

Sequenced input: blood. The source of these receptors is a boy aged 10-17 years in good health.

This chain connects TRBV7-3 to TRBJ2-3; D gene unclear. Per germline, CDR1 SGHTA and CDR2 FQGTGA. The CDR3 spans 13 residues. Trimming took 0 bases from V and 8 from J, leaving 9 bases between them. CDR3 nucleotides: TGTGCCAGCAGCTTAACTTCTCGGACTACGCAGTATTTT. It is translated as CASSLTSRTTQYF.

The chain couples TRBV29-1 to TRBJ2-3; the D is unclear. Germline loops: CDR1 SQVTM, CDR2 ANQGSEA. V gave up 4 bases and J gave up 2 bases, with 10 bases separating them. The CDR3 runs to 13 residues. In DNA, the CDR3 is TGCAGCGTTGGGACCCGGGCCACAGATACGCAGTATTTT. It codes for CSVGTRATDTQYF.

The CDR3, as DNA: TGTGCCAGCAGCCAAGCAACGTACCAAGAGACCCAGTACTTC. Residues: CASSQATYQETQYF. This chain joins TRBV3-1 and TRBJ2-5; unclear D gene. The V end was cut by 1 base, the J end by 0 bases, with 6 bases between. This CDR3 region has 14 residues. Germline CDR1 LGHDT, CDR2 YNNKEL (reference sequence).

In its sample, this clonotype was seen a few times. The chain carries TRBV12-3 or TRBV12-4 and TRBJ2-1; TRBD1 or TRBD2 may be the D gene (5 bases each). The CDR3 covers 13 residues. V lost 5 bases and J lost 6, with 11 bases in between. Written as DNA, the CDR3 is TGTGCCAGCAGTGTAGGGACGGCCAATGAGCAGTTCTTC. As protein: CASSVGTANEQFF.

In this sample, this clonotype turned up a few times. The genes are TRBV3-1 and TRBJ2-7, with TRBD2 matching over 10 bases. The CDR3 runs to 15 residues. In germline, CDR1 is LGHDT, CDR2 YNNKEL (reference sequence). Trimming removed 3 bases from V and 4 bases from J; junction bases left unmatched: 6. Here the CDR3 reads CASSQNSGGLYEQYF. The CDR3 DNA reads as TGTGCCAGCAGCCAGAATAGCGGGGGGCTGTACGAGCAGTACTTC.

This clonotype came up a few times. The chain recombines TRBV20-1 with TRBJ2-2; no firm D call. Germline CDR1 is DFQATT and CDR2 is SNEGSKA (reference sequence). V dropped 6 bases and J dropped 6 bases, with 11 bases sitting between them. The CDR3 sequence is 12 residues long. The CDR3 sequence: CSASARSGELFF. DNA of the CDR3: TGCAGTGCCTCTGCGCGTTCCGGGGAGCTGTTTTTT.

The J gene is TRBJ2-2, the V gene TRBV3-1, with D unclear. Germline V gives CDR1 LGHDT, CDR2 YNNKEL (reference sequence). V was clipped by 0 bases and J by 5 bases, with 10 bases between them. The CDR3 covers 15 residues. CDR3 DNA sequence: TGTGCCAGCAGCCAAGATCGTGCCGAAACCGGGGAGCTGTTTTTT. This sequence encodes CASSQDRAETGELFF.

The chain combines TRBV7-9 with TRBJ2-7, with no clear D. V was pared by 5 bases and J by 7 bases, with 18 bases between. Germline CDR1 reads SEHNR; CDR2 reads FQNEAQ (reference sequence). This CDR3 comprises 14 residues. The CDR3 is CASSPGPLEWEQYF. As DNA, the CDR3 is TGTGCCAGCAGCCCCGGACCCCTAGAGTGGGAGCAGTACTTC.

This clonotype occurred a few times. CDR3 region: CSANNQQGFQETQYF. For the CDR3, the DNA is TGCAGTGCCAACAACCAACAGGGGTTTCAAGAGACCCAGTACTTC. The chain has TRBV20-1 and TRBJ2-1; 7 bases match TRBD1. The DNA matches TRBJ2-5 better at its end, which makes the J call doubtful. The germline V gene encodes CDR1 DFQATT and CDR2 SNEGSKA (reference sequence). This CDR3 comprises 15 residues.

There are a few counts of this clonotype. This chain uses TRBV3-1 with TRBJ2-5; D is possibly TRBD2 (7 bases). V was cut by 5 bases and J by 0 bases, with 19 bases left in between. The germline V gene encodes CDR1 LGHDT and CDR2 YNNKEL (reference sequence). This CDR3 region has 17 residues. The CDR3 region is CASSKWTSGGNQETQYF. DNA of the CDR3: TGTGCCAGCAGCAAATGGACTAGTGGGGGCAACCAAGAGACCCAGTACTTC.

The V and J genes are TRBV27 and TRBJ2-7; the match to TRBD1 covers 10 bases. Germline lookup yields CDR1 MNHEY and CDR2 SMNVEV (reference sequence). The trim removed 8 bases at V and 5 bases at J, leaving 12 bases unmatched. This CDR3 is 15 amino acids long. This CDR3 reads CASPTPGQGIHEQYF. As DNA, the CDR3 is TGTGCCAGCCCAACTCCGGGACAGGGGATCCACGAGCAGTACTTC.

V and J are TRBV4-2 and TRBJ2-5; 8 positions match TRBD2. TRBJ2-1 explains the end of the DNA better; the J call may be wrong. The CDR3 sequence is 17 residues long. CDR1 and CDR2 from the germline V gene are LGHNA and YNFKEQ. The CDR3 DNA reads as TGTGCCAGCAGCCAAGTCTGGGACGGGGGGGCTTACAATGAGCAGTTCTTC. Its protein is CASSQVWDGGAYNEQFF.

This chain uses TRBV6-5 with TRBJ1-2, with D perhaps matching TRBD1 (6 bases). Germline V gene sequence: CDR1 MNHEY, CDR2 SVGAGI. The length of the CDR3 is 16 residues. Trimming took off 6 bases at V and 4 bases at J, with 21 bases between the two ends. CDR3 amino acids: CASRLGGTVMSYGYTF. In DNA form, the CDR3 reads TGTGCCAGCAGATTAGGGGGGACGGTAATGTCCTATGGCTACACCTTC.

In its sample, this clonotype was seen a few times. This CDR3 reads CASSPILAVVGETQYF. Written as DNA, the CDR3 is TGTGCCAGCAGCCCCATACTAGCGGTCGTGGGAGAGACCCAGTACTTC. The chain links TRBV11-1 to TRBJ2-5, with 8 bases matching TRBD2. J lost 4 bases, V lost 5 bases, and 12 bases had no gene match. The CDR3 length is 16 residues. Germline assignment: CDR1 SGHAT and CDR2 FQDESV (reference sequence).

This clonotype was observed a handful of times. J is TRBJ2-7 and V is TRBV6-2 or TRBV6-3; a weak D match, TRBD2 (5 bases). The CDR3 covers 12 residues. With 7 bases removed from V and 3 bases from J, the gap between germline ends came to 10 bases. The germline V gene encodes CDR1 MNHEY and CDR2 SVGEGT. In DNA form, the CDR3 reads TGTGCCAGCACTGAACGGGACTACGAGCAGTACTTC. Its translation is CASTERDYEQYF.

In its sample, this clonotype was seen a few times. The chain joins TRBV20-1 to TRBJ1-1, with TRBD1 as a possible D gene (5 bases). The CDR3 sequence is 12 residues long. Germline V gene lookup returns CDR1 DFQATT and CDR2 SNEGSKA (reference sequence). V was pared by 0 bases and J by 11 bases, with 13 bases between. This CDR3 is CSARDQEQEAFF. The DNA of the CDR3 is TGCAGTGCTAGAGACCAGGAACAGGAGGCTTTCTTT.

The chain joins TRBV7-8 to TRBJ2-3; either TRBD1 or TRBD2 may fit D (5 bases each). V was clipped by 4 bases and J by 6 bases, with 11 bases between them. Germline V gene data show CDR1 as SGHVS and CDR2 as FQNEAQ. The CDR3 has 13 amino acids. Written as DNA, the CDR3 is TGTGCCAGCAGCTCCTCGGGGCGGGATACGCAGTATTTT. Protein sequence: CASSSSGRDTQYF.

This clonotype came up a few times. With a much larger clone just one base away, this may be a read error. The chain couples TRBV28 to TRBJ2-5, with TRBD1 identical over 7 bases. The J call may be faulty, since TRBJ2-7 better matches the DNA end. Germline V gene sequence: CDR1 MDHEN, CDR2 SYDVKM. CDR3 size: 13 residues. The CDR3 here is CASTPGQSYEQYF. In nucleotides, the CDR3 is TGTGCCAGCACTCCGGGACAGTCCTACGAGCAGTACTTC.

This clonotype has only a few counts. The chain uses TRBV10-1 and TRBJ2-5; D possibly uses TRBD1 or TRBD2 (5 bases each). Gene TRBJ2-1 matches the end of the DNA better, so the J call may be wrong. The CDR3 is 16 amino acids. The V gene's germline CDR1 is WNHNN and CDR2 SYGVQD (reference sequence). For the CDR3, the DNA is TGCGCCAGCAGTGAGTTTGGCAAGAGGGACGGGAATGAGCAGTTCTTC. As protein: CASSEFGKRDGNEQFF.

V usage is TRBV18 and J usage is TRBJ2-5, with a tentative D call TRBD2 (6 bases). V dropped 3 bases and J dropped 10 bases, with 15 bases sitting between them. In germline, CDR1 is KGHSH, CDR2 LQKENI. The CDR3 length is 13 residues. CDR3: CASSPSTQEGQYF. CDR3 nucleotides: TGTGCCAGCTCACCTAGCACCCAGGAGGGCCAGTACTTC. Full variable domain (outside the CDR3, taken from reference TRBV18 and TRBJ2-5): NAGVMQNPRHLVRRRGQEARLRCSPMKGHSHVYWYRQLPEEGLKFMVYLQKENIIDESGMPKERFSAEFPKEGPSILRIQQVVRGDSAAYFCASSPSTQEGQYFGPGTRLLVL.

V usage is TRBV28 and J usage is TRBJ2-7, with 7 bases identical to TRBD1. The CDR3 covers 18 residues. Germline loops: CDR1 MDHEN, CDR2 SYDVKM. J lost 3 bases, V lost 4 bases, and 18 bases had no gene match. The CDR3 loop is CASSYRGLGDSRIYEQYF. The CDR3 coding sequence is TGTGCCAGCAGTTACCGCGGCCTTGGGGACAGTAGAATCTACGAGCAGTACTTC.

The chain links TRBV29-1 to TRBJ2-7; D possibly uses TRBD1 or TRBD2 (5 bases each). CDR1 is SQVTM and CDR2 is ANQGSEA in the germline V gene. Trimming cost V 8 bases and J 5 bases, with 19 bases left between them. The CDR3 runs to 13 residues. CDR3 region: CSPKGQGPDEQYF. CDR3 coding DNA: TGCAGCCCAAAGGGGCAGGGACCTGACGAGCAGTACTTC.

The chain recombines TRBV4-1 with TRBJ1-6, with D maybe TRBD1 (6 bases). Germline CDR1 MGHRA, CDR2 YSYEKL. The length of the CDR3 is 17 residues. Between the trimmed V and J ends, which lost 4 bases and 10 bases, there was a span of 23 bases. The CDR3 sequence: CASSPRMFLSGDSPLHF. The CDR3, as DNA: TGCGCCAGCAGCCCAAGGATGTTTTTATCAGGGGACTCACCCCTCCACTTT.

The chain uses TRBV20-1 and TRBJ2-7, with 12 nucleotides matching TRBD2. V lost 0 bases, J lost 4 bases, and 4 bases stayed unmatched. The germline V gene encodes CDR1 DFQATT and CDR2 SNEGSKA (reference sequence). This CDR3 is 15 amino acids long. The CDR3 coding sequence is TGCAGTGCTAGAGACCCCGGGACTAGCGGGTACGAGCAGTACTTC. Translation gives CSARDPGTSGYEQYF.

This clonotype was seen more than once but under ten times. The chain couples TRBV7-9 to TRBJ2-5; D might be TRBD1 or TRBD2, each matching 5 bases. Matching the DNA end better, TRBJ2-7 makes the J call doubtful. In germline, CDR1 is SEHNR, CDR2 FQNEAQ (reference sequence). The CDR3 runs to 16 residues. CDR3 DNA sequence: TGTGCCAGCATCAATTGGCCCCGCTCAGGGACCGACGAGCAGTACTTC. Translation gives CASINWPRSGTDEQYF.

This clonotype was counted a few times. The chain uses TRBV9 and TRBJ1-1; no clear D. The germline CDR1 and CDR2 sequences are SGDLS and YYNGEE. The CDR3 runs 16 residues. V was clipped by 0 bases and J by 0 bases, with 12 bases between them. CDR3 sequence: CASSVGGNILNTEAFF. The CDR3 DNA follows: TGTGCCAGCAGCGTAGGGGGAAATATTTTGAACACTGAAGCTTTCTTT. Full variable domain (outside the CDR3, taken from reference TRBV9 and TRBJ1-1): DSGVTQTPKHLITATGQRVTLRCSPRSGDLSVYWYQQSLDQGLQFLIQYYNGEERAKGNILERFSAQQFPDLHSELNLSSLELGDSALYFCASSVGGNILNTEAFFGQGTRLTVV.